This entry lists 29 T cell receptor beta chains sequenced from one sample in a study of T cells in Graves' hyperthyroidism and ophthalmopathy. Template material for amplifying TCR beta CDR3 regions consisted of RNA transcripts. Primed by the HTBI set, a first-round RT-PCR was run on the TCR CDR3. Via MiXCR, TCRdb re-called the multiplex PCR reads, giving one row per CDR3 protein. The repertoire consists of approximately 740,000 distinct CDR3 sequences, with 12% to 15% occurring once and the leading ten covering 9.5% to 13%. The sample taken for sequencing was blood. The receptors originated from a woman under 30 with Graves' hyperthyroidism.

The chain has TRBV5-1 and TRBJ2-7, with TRBD1 matching over 7 bases. Germline CDR1 SGHRS, CDR2 YFSETQ. This CDR3 is built from 14 residues. V was clipped by 4 bases and J by 6 bases; unmatched bases: 10. This CDR3 reads CASSPPRDSAEQYF. In DNA form, the CDR3 reads TGCGCCAGCAGCCCGCCTCGGGACAGTGCCGAGCAGTACTTC.

In this sample, this clonotype turned up many times. The chain carries TRBV30 and TRBJ1-5, with 9 bases fitting TRBD1. Germline V gene sequence: CDR1 GTSNPN, CDR2 SVGIG (reference sequence). There are 17 residues in the CDR3. With 0 bases clipped from V and 7 bases from J, the junction kept 13 bases outside the gene matches. The CDR3 DNA reads TGTGCCTGGAGTGTACCCGGGACAGGGATGCGGAGCCAGCCCCAGCATTTT. It is translated as CAWSVPGTGMRSQPQHF.

This clonotype was seen many times. The chain employs TRBV28 and TRBJ2-7; a weak D match, TRBD2 (5 bases). This CDR3 is 16 amino acids long. The germline V and J ends were trimmed by 2 bases and 0 bases, with 14 bases remaining between them. Germline V CDR1 and CDR2: MDHEN, SYDVKM. In DNA form, the CDR3 reads TGTGCCAGCAGTTTACCCTTGGGCGGAGGCTCCTACGAGCAGTACTTC. This translates into CASSLPLGGGSYEQYF.

This clonotype appeared a few times. The V and J genes are TRBV5-4 and TRBJ2-5; D uncertain. V lost 3 bases and J lost 4, with 13 bases in between. CDR3 length equals 14 residues. In germline, CDR1 is SGHNT, CDR2 YYREEE (reference sequence). The CDR3 reads CASSSTGSRETQYF. As DNA, the CDR3 is TGTGCCAGCAGCTCGACGGGCTCCCGAGAGACCCAGTACTTC.

This chain links TRBV11-3 with TRBJ2-1, with 10 bases matching TRBD2. After removal of 1 base from V and 8 bases from J, the junction contained 14 bases not matched to a gene. The CDR3 extends over 18 amino acids. Germline V lookup: CDR1 SGHNT, CDR2 YENEEA. The CDR3 sequence is CASSLAGWTSGLTYEQFF. DNA for the CDR3: TGTGCCAGCAGCTTAGCGGGTTGGACTAGCGGTCTTACCTATGAGCAGTTCTTC. Supplemented by reference TRBV11-3 and TRBJ2-1, the full variable domain reads EAGVVQSPRYKIIEKKQPVAFWCNPISGHNTLYWYLQNLGQGPELLIRYENEEAVDDSQLPKDRFSAERLKGVDSTLKIQPAELGDSAVYLCASSLAGWTSGLTYEQFFGPGTRLTVL.

Ten or more counts support this clonotype. This chain links TRBV28 with TRBJ2-7; D gene ambiguous. V shed 2 bases and J shed 2 bases, with 13 bases lying between them. This CDR3 has 15 residues. Germline-derived CDR1 and CDR2 are MDHEN and SYDVKM. CDR3 in amino acids: CASSLLPINTYEQYF. The CDR3 bases are TGTGCCAGCAGTTTACTTCCAATCAATACCTACGAGCAGTACTTC.

This clonotype was seen at least ten times. The chain couples TRBV7-2 to TRBJ2-5; perhaps TRBD2 as D (5 bases). CDR3 length equals 14 residues. The V end lost 0 bases, the J end lost 5 bases, and 10 bases lay between the germline ends. CDR1 SGHTA and CDR2 FQGNSA come from the germline V gene. The CDR3 DNA follows: TGTGCCAGCAGCTTAGCCGGGATGGCGGAGACCCAGTACTTC. The encoded protein is CASSLAGMAETQYF.

This clonotype was counted ten times or more. This sequence joins TRBV9 and TRBJ2-1; D possibly corresponds to TRBD1 (6 bases). The V end was cut by 1 base, the J end by 8 bases, with 13 bases between. This CDR3 comprises 14 residues. Germline values: CDR1 SGDLS, CDR2 YYNGEE. CDR3 sequence (DNA): TGTGCCAGCAGCGTAAGTGGGGGCAAGTATGAGCAGTTCTTC. Its protein is CASSVSGGKYEQFF.

In its sample, this clonotype was seen many times. V gene TRBV3-1 combines with J gene TRBJ2-7; no clear D. Germline V gene sequence: CDR1 LGHDT, CDR2 YNNKEL (reference sequence). Deletions cut 0 bases from V and 3 bases from J, with 3 bases between. CDR3 length equals 12 residues. This CDR3 reads CASSQDFYEQYF. For the CDR3, the DNA is TGTGCCAGCAGCCAAGACTTCTACGAGCAGTACTTC.

This clonotype showed up just a few times. The V call is TRBV5-8, the J call TRBJ1-5; weak D call: TRBD1 (5 bases). V was shortened by 0 bases and J by 5 bases, with 9 bases between the two germline ends. Germline lookup yields CDR1 SGHTS and CDR2 YDEGEE. The CDR3 consists of 14 residues. The CDR3 spells CASSLDRLDQPQHF. Written as DNA, the CDR3 is TGTGCCAGCAGCTTGGACAGGTTGGATCAGCCCCAGCATTTT.

The rearrangement joins TRBV4-1 to TRBJ2-7, with 9 bases aligning to TRBD1. CDR1 is MGHRA, CDR2 YSYEKL, per germline. This CDR3 is built from 18 residues. The junction had 14 bases not matched to a gene; V was cut back by 3 bases and J by 2 bases. This chain's CDR3 is CASSHPTGGHGQTYEQYF. The DNA of the CDR3 is TGCGCCAGCAGCCACCCCACAGGGGGCCACGGACAGACCTACGAGCAGTACTTC.

The chain combines TRBV6-1 with TRBJ1-1, with a tentative D call TRBD1 (5 bases). This CDR3 comprises 14 residues. V dropped 3 bases and J dropped 7 bases, with 15 bases sitting between them. Per the germline V gene, CDR1 is MNHNS and CDR2 is SASEGT. DNA for the CDR3: TGTGCCAGCAGTGACCTCTCAGGGAGGGGTGAAGCTTTCTTT. As protein: CASSDLSGRGEAFF.

This clonotype was detected only a few times. V and J are TRBV7-3 and TRBJ2-3; 9 nucleotides align to TRBD2. J gave up 5 bases and V 0 bases, and 9 bases lay outside the gene matches. This CDR3 is 17 amino acids long. Germline CDR1 SGHTA, CDR2 FQGTGA. For the CDR3, the DNA is TGTGCCAGCAGCTTAACCCATAGCGGGAGTGCTGAAGATACGCAGTATTTT. Protein: CASSLTHSGSAEDTQYF.

The chain carries TRBV2 and TRBJ1-2, with no clear D. Trimming took 3 bases from V and 13 from J, leaving 12 bases between them. Germline V gives CDR1 SNHLY, CDR2 FYNNEI. The CDR3 is 11 residues long. The CDR3 nucleotides are TGTGCCAGCAGTGACCCGGAGGTCTGCACCTTC. This codes for CASSDPEVCTF.

In its sample, this clonotype was seen a few times. J is TRBJ2-7 and V is TRBV30; D is perhaps TRBD2 (7 bases). The V gene's germline CDR1 is GTSNPN and CDR2 SVGIG (reference sequence). V gave up 8 bases and J gave up 0 bases, with 17 bases separating them. The CDR3 is 14 residues long. CDR3 sequence (DNA): TGTGCCCTCGAAAGGGGGGGTAGCTCCTACGAGCAGTACTTC. Its protein is CALERGGSSYEQYF.

This clonotype turned up a few times. The genes are TRBV9 and TRBJ1-2; no reliable D call. The CDR3 length is 13 residues. CDR1 SGDLS and CDR2 YYNGEE come from the germline V gene. V dropped 0 bases and J dropped 6 bases, with 9 bases sitting between them. The CDR3 coding sequence is TGTGCCAGCAGCGTAGTAGGCTACGATGGCTACACCTTC. Amino acid sequence: CASSVVGYDGYTF.

At least ten counts were recorded for this clonotype. The V gene is TRBV11-2, the J gene TRBJ1-2, with a possible D match to TRBD1 (6 bases). Germline V gene lookup returns CDR1 SGHAT and CDR2 FQNNGV. CDR3 length: 16 amino acids. The ends were cut back, 1 base at V and 2 bases at J, with 14 bases in the middle. CDR3 loop: CASSLGGAGLNYGYTF. The CDR3, as DNA: TGTGCCAGCAGCTTAGGGGGGGCAGGGCTGAACTATGGCTACACCTTC.

The sample holds many counts of this clonotype. The chain employs TRBV28 and TRBJ2-7; the D gene could be TRBD1 or TRBD2 (5 bases each). The ends were cut back, 7 bases at V and 6 bases at J, with 19 bases in the middle. CDR1 and CDR2 from the germline V gene are MDHEN and SYDVKM. This CDR3 spans 14 amino acids. As DNA, the CDR3 is TGTGCCAGCACCCATTTGGGGGATATCGGCGAGCAGTACTTC. Encoded protein: CASTHLGDIGEQYF.

The chain combines TRBV29-1 with TRBJ2-3, with D possibly matching TRBD2 (5 bases). Germline assignment: CDR1 SQVTM and CDR2 ANQGSEA. CDR3 length equals 13 residues. Trimming pared 5 bases from V and 4 bases from J, leaving 13 bases between. The CDR3 region is CSVFGLRADTQYF. The CDR3 DNA is TGCAGCGTTTTTGGACTGCGGGCAGATACGCAGTATTTT.

CDR3 amino acids: CATGNGLDNEQFF. The CDR3 DNA reads as TGTGCCACCGGGAATGGGCTGGACAATGAGCAGTTCTTC. This chain joins TRBV24-1 and TRBJ2-1, with D uncertain. Germline V CDR1 and CDR2: KGHDR, SFDVKD. CDR3 size: 13 residues. The V end lost 9 bases, the J end lost 5 bases, and 13 bases lay between the germline ends.

This clonotype was observed many times. This chain links TRBV6-6 with TRBJ1-2, with TRBD1 as a possible D gene (5 bases). This CDR3 spans 16 amino acids. V was cut by 0 bases and J by 4 bases, with 15 bases left in between. Germline V lookup: CDR1 MNHNY, CDR2 SVGAGI (reference sequence). CDR3 amino acids: CASSYSIPRDLYGYTF. The CDR3 DNA reads as TGTGCCAGCAGTTACTCGATACCCAGGGACCTCTATGGCTACACCTTC.

At least ten counts were recorded for this clonotype. This chain joins TRBV20-1 and TRBJ2-1; the D gene is possibly TRBD2 (5 bases). The CDR3 runs 14 residues. In germline, CDR1 is DFQATT, CDR2 SNEGSKA (reference sequence). V dropped 3 bases and J dropped 8 bases, with 17 bases sitting between them. CDR3 bases: TGCAGTGCTAGTCCGTGGGAGTGGATCGATGAGCAGTTCTTC. Translating gives CSASPWEWIDEQFF.

This clonotype was seen ten or more times. The J gene is TRBJ2-1, the V gene TRBV29-1; 13 nucleotides match TRBD2. Trimming removed 7 bases from V and 6 bases from J; junction bases left unmatched: 12. Germline CDR1 and CDR2: SQVTM and ANQGSEA. The CDR3 has 16 amino acids. CDR3 sequence (DNA): TGCAGCGCCTTCCCCGCCCGGACTAGCGGGAGCAATGAGCAGTTCTTC. Translation: CSAFPARTSGSNEQFF.

This chain connects TRBV6-1 to TRBJ2-1, with TRBD1 as a possible D gene (5 bases). Trimming pared 5 bases from V and 6 bases from J, leaving 20 bases between. Germline V gives CDR1 MNHNS, CDR2 SASEGT. This CDR3 has 16 amino acids. The CDR3 spells CASSYWLGTGVNEQFF. DNA for the CDR3: TGTGCCAGCAGTTATTGGTTAGGAACAGGCGTCAATGAGCAGTTCTTC.

This clonotype has a count of ten or more. The rearrangement joins TRBV3-1 to TRBJ2-3, with D perhaps matching TRBD2 (5 bases). V was pared by 5 bases and J by 3 bases, with 18 bases between. The germline V gene encodes CDR1 LGHDT and CDR2 YNNKEL (reference sequence). This CDR3 is built from 16 residues. The CDR3 loop is CASSFSDSRGTDTQYF. The CDR3 bases are TGTGCCAGCAGCTTCTCGGACTCCCGAGGTACAGATACGCAGTATTTT.

This clonotype was recorded many times. The chain is built from TRBV20-1 and TRBJ1-5, with TRBD1 matching over 7 bases. V was pared by 5 bases and J by 0 bases, with 7 bases of the junction left unmatched. Germline CDR1 reads DFQATT; CDR2 reads SNEGSKA (reference sequence). The CDR3 loop spans 15 amino acids. The CDR3 loop reads CSAEGARLSNQPQHF. In nucleotides, the CDR3 is TGCAGTGCTGAGGGGGCGAGGCTTAGCAATCAGCCCCAGCATTTT.

Ten or more counts support this clonotype. This sequence joins TRBV4-1 and TRBJ1-5; 8 bases line up with TRBD1. This CDR3 region has 17 residues. V shed 1 base, J shed 1 base, and the junction held 6 bases outside the gene matches. Germline CDR1 and CDR2: MGHRA and YSYEKL. The CDR3 coding sequence is TGCGCCAGCAGCCAAGGTGGCAGGGGGCACAGCAATCAGCCCCAGCATTTT. Its translation: CASSQGGRGHSNQPQHF.

Ten or more counts support this clonotype. The rearrangement links TRBV18 to TRBJ1-1; no reliable D call. V lost 4 bases to trimming and J lost 11 bases, with 17 bases between them. This CDR3 contains 13 residues. CDR1 and CDR2 (germline): KGHSH, LQKENI. The CDR3 reads CASSHDGPSTAFF. CDR3 sequence (DNA): TGTGCCAGCTCACATGACGGCCCGTCGACGGCTTTCTTT.

This clonotype appeared many times. The chain uses TRBV28 and TRBJ2-1, with a possible D match to TRBD2 (6 bases). Trimming took off 7 bases at V and 7 bases at J, with 17 bases between the two ends. This CDR3 contains 14 residues. From germline, CDR1 is MDHEN and CDR2 SYDVKM. CDR3 coding DNA: TGTGCCAGCAAGAGTAGCGGAAGTATGAATGAGCAGTTCTTC. Its translation is CASKSSGSMNEQFF.